This note documents a single T cell receptor (beta chain) sequence. Its antigen is unknown. The sample belongs to a study of T cells expressing NK-cell markers. Study-level background: Seropositivity for HCMV was found in most of the eight sequenced donors, with one seronegative.

UMI-tagged 5'RACE template switching yielded the TCR beta cDNA. TCRdb derives one entry per CDR3 protein from the 5' RACE reads, leaving out DNA. Its clone listing holds about 32,000 distinct CDR3 sequences. Study conclusions and caveats: Similarly, these clonotypes led the CD3+CD56-NKG2C+ fraction as well in several donors.

The sequence was obtained from a woman aged 18 to 69 in good health. Sequenced material: blood T cells: a sorted CD56 or NKG2C T cell subset, CD4+ or CD8+ T cells, or bulk PBMC T cells (not recorded which).

The CDR3 protein is CASSPGVLAGGTDTQYF. This chain joins TRBV7-8 and TRBJ2-3; TCRdb's assignment of TRBD2 cannot be checked, as there is no DNA. The CDR3 is 17 residues long. CDR1 SGHVS and CDR2 FQNEAQ come from the germline V gene.